These 17 T cell receptor beta chains were all obtained from the same sample, sequenced in a study of OX40 agonist ivuxolimab in advanced cancers. Sequencing used immunoSEQ multiplex PCR; TCRdb keeps in-frame clones, though not all of them. The sample has about 68,000 clones, around 80% seen once; the top ten hold about 1.7%. This specimen was CD4+ or CD8+ T cells sorted from blood, taken in a trial of the OX40 agonist ivuxolimab. Receptors originate from an adult with an advanced solid tumor such as melanoma, head and neck, liver or kidney cancer.

This clone was detected once. V and J are TRBV6-5 and TRBJ1-2; D may be TRBD1 (5 bases). Germline CDR1 reads MNHEY; CDR2 reads SVGAGI. This CDR3 has 13 residues. V was clipped by 5 bases and J by 8 bases, with 15 bases between them. The CDR3 sequence: CASSEARDSGYTF. The CDR3 bases are TGTGCCAGCAGTGAAGCCAGGGATTCCGGCTACACCTTC.

The chain has TRBV5-6 and TRBJ1-2, with 8 nucleotides matching TRBD1. The CDR3 has 14 amino acids. J gave up 7 bases and V 0 bases, and 5 bases lay outside the gene matches. Germline CDR1 and CDR2: SGHDT and YYEEEE. CDR3 protein: CASSLATGGGGYTF. The CDR3 region has the DNA TGTGCCAGCAGCTTGGCCACAGGGGGTGGTGGCTACACCTTC.

The J gene is TRBJ1-2, the V gene TRBV5-1, with D hard to call. Germline values: CDR1 SGHRS, CDR2 YFSETQ. CDR3 size: 13 residues. V lost 4 bases and J 14 bases, leaving 21 bases between the germline ends. The CDR3 DNA sequence: TGCGCCAGCAGCAATTCCCCTACAGTAAATCGGACCTTC. It encodes CASSNSPTVNRTF.

The chain is built from TRBV27 and TRBJ2-7, with 8 bases that match TRBD1. CDR3 size: 19 residues. The germline V gene has CDR1 MNHEY and CDR2 SMNVEV (reference sequence). V trimming: 8 bases; J trimming: 0 bases; junction bases outside the gene matches: 21. The CDR3 region is CASALLRDRSPRSSYEQYF. The CDR3 DNA sequence: TGTGCCAGCGCCCTCCTACGGGACAGGTCCCCCCGAAGCTCCTACGAGCAGTACTTC.

The V gene is TRBV6-6, the J gene TRBJ1-5, with D possibly being TRBD1 (5 bases). Trimming took 0 bases from V and 7 from J, leaving 10 bases between them. Germline-derived CDR1 and CDR2 are MNHNY and SVGAGI (reference sequence). There are 14 residues in the CDR3. Written as DNA, the CDR3 is TGTGCCAGCAGTTACTCACGGGGCGGCCAGCCCCAGCATTTT. Translating it yields CASSYSRGGQPQHF.

This clone rates as medium-sized (0.01 to 0.1%). The J gene is TRBJ1-1, the V gene TRBV28; 9 positions agree with TRBD1. Looked up from germline, CDR1 is MDHEN and CDR2 is SYDVKM. This CDR3 region has 18 residues. V lost 5 bases and J lost 0; bases outside the gene matches: 13. In DNA, the CDR3 is TGTGCCAGCAGTCCGTACAGGGGGCTCCAAAGTATGAACACTGAAGCTTTCTTT. Its protein is CASSPYRGLQSMNTEAFF.

The chain employs TRBV5-1 and TRBJ2-7; the match to TRBD2 covers 7 bases. The CDR3 contains 15 residues. Germline-derived CDR1 and CDR2 are SGHRS and YFSETQ. V trimming: 0 bases; J trimming: 5 bases; junction bases outside the gene matches: 8. CDR3 DNA: TGCGCCAGCAGCTTGGTTCCCGCGGGAGAGGACGAGCAGTACTTC. It translates to CASSLVPAGEDEQYF.

The chain is built from TRBV4-3 and TRBJ1-4; D remains ambiguous. CDR3 length: 16 amino acids. V was clipped by 0 bases and J by 4 bases, with 12 bases between them. Looked up from germline, CDR1 is LGHNA and CDR2 is YSLEER. As DNA, the CDR3 is TGCGCCAGCAGCCAAGAAGCGTTACGGAGTAATGAAAAACTGTTTTTT. The encoded protein is CASSQEALRSNEKLFF.

This chain links TRBV7-6 with TRBJ1-4; D is perhaps TRBD1 (6 bases). This CDR3 contains 14 residues. Looked up from germline, CDR1 is SGHVS and CDR2 is FNYEAQ. V lost 6 bases and J 2 bases, leaving 10 bases between the germline ends. CDR3 sequence reads: CASRPGATNEKLFF. For the CDR3, the DNA is TGTGCCAGCAGGCCAGGGGCCACTAATGAAAAACTGTTTTTT.

The chain carries TRBV4-2 and TRBJ2-6; D is unclear. Germline values: CDR1 LGHNA, CDR2 YNFKEQ. The CDR3 is 14 residues long. Trimming took off 0 bases at V and 4 bases at J, with 4 bases between the two ends. The CDR3 DNA sequence: TGTGCCAGCAGCCAAGACTCCGGGGCCAACGTCCTGACTTTC. Translated, it gives CASSQDSGANVLTF.

This rearrangement joins TRBV2 to TRBJ2-3, with TRBD1 as a possible D gene (5 bases). The CDR3 contains 13 residues. Germline assignment: CDR1 SNHLY and CDR2 FYNNEI. V was shortened by 4 bases and J by 2 bases, with 7 bases between the two germline ends. The CDR3 region is CASSVGPTDTQYF. The DNA of the CDR3 is TGTGCCAGCAGTGTGGGGCCCACAGATACGCAGTATTTT.

The V call is TRBV6-4, the J call TRBJ2-1; 11 nucleotides align to TRBD2. The CDR3 covers 15 residues. J gave up 5 bases and V 4 bases, and 4 bases lay outside the gene matches. The germline gives CDR1 MRHNA, CDR2 SNTAGT. CDR3 loop: CASSAGTSGDNEQFF. The DNA of the CDR3 is TGTGCCAGCAGTGCCGGGACTAGCGGAGACAATGAGCAGTTCTTC.

The CDR3 bases are TGTGCCACCATTCTTCCTTTAACAGATACGCAGTATTTT. It specifies CATILPLTDTQYF. V is TRBV18 and J is TRBJ2-3; D not certain. Germline V gene lookup returns CDR1 KGHSH and CDR2 LQKENI. This CDR3 has 13 amino acids. V lost 10 bases to trimming and J lost 3 bases, with 14 bases between them.

Here the CDR3 DNA reads TGTGCCAGCAGTCCCCCCATCCTTAACACAGATACGCAGTATTTT. Translation gives CASSPPILNTDTQYF. This chain links TRBV28 with TRBJ2-3; D unclear. Trimming left V 5 bases short and J 2 bases short, with 14 bases between. The CDR3 has 15 amino acids. Germline V gives CDR1 MDHEN, CDR2 SYDVKM.

The chain couples TRBV18 to TRBJ2-7; tentatively, D is TRBD1 (5 bases). Deletions cut 2 bases from V and 4 bases from J, with 6 bases between. The CDR3 has 12 residues. The germline V gene has CDR1 KGHSH and CDR2 LQKENI. CDR3 sequence reads: CASSPAGYEQYF. The CDR3 DNA is TGTGCCAGCTCACCAGCAGGGTACGAGCAGTACTTC.

V gene TRBV7-2 combines with J gene TRBJ2-6; D unresolved. V lost 4 bases and J lost 0, with 16 bases in between. The CDR3 totals 18 residues. Looked up from germline, CDR1 is SGHTA and CDR2 is FQGNSA. The CDR3: CASSSRTVLFSGANVLTF. The CDR3 DNA is TGTGCCAGCAGCTCTCGGACGGTACTCTTCTCTGGGGCCAACGTCCTGACTTTC.

This clone has just one count. This chain uses TRBV28 with TRBJ1-2, with D unresolved. Germline assignment: CDR1 MDHEN and CDR2 SYDVKM. The CDR3 consists of 11 residues. Deletions cut 1 base from V and 8 bases from J, with 5 bases between. CDR3 residues: CASSLSKGYTF. For the CDR3, the DNA is TGTGCCAGCAGTTTATCAAAGGGCTACACCTTC.